This is a list of T cell receptor beta chains from one sample in a study of metastatic and nonmetastatic thyroid tumors. With MiXCR, TCRdb reprocessed the PCR reads. The sample contains roughly 50,000 clones, less than 25% of which appear only once. Input material: blood. The receptors stem from a male donor with papillary thyroid cancer or a benign thyroid nodule (not recorded which). Some clones in this sample may be carry-over from other donors' samples. Both conserved end residues are part of each CDR3. The D gene is left open where the match is weak. For some rows the clone size is stated as once, few or many, or as a class when expanded; others skip it.

cdr3_nt cdr3_aa j_call clone_size d_call v_call
TGTGCCAGCGCCTCGGCATCAGGCTTTAATGAAAAACTGTTTTTT CASASASGFNEKLFF TRBJ1-4 many . TRBV6-1
TGTGCCAGCTCCACAGGCAAGGGGGCGGGAACTGAAGCTTTCTTT CASSTGKGAGTEAFF TRBJ1-1 . TRBD1 TRBV18
TGCAGCGTTGAAGGGGACAGGACCTACGAGCAGTACTTC CSVEGDRTYEQYF TRBJ2-7 . TRBD1 TRBV29-1
TGTGCCAGCACCCTAGGGGGGAGTTATAATTCACCCCTCCACTTT CASTLGGSYNSPLHF TRBJ1-6 few . TRBV6-1
TGTGCCAGTAGCGCAGGGGGCCCTTCCACAGATACGCAGTATTTT CASSAGGPSTDTQYF TRBJ2-3 many TRBD1 TRBV19
TGCAGTGTGACAACAGGGGGCTCTGGGGCCAACGTCCTGACTTTC CSVTTGGSGANVLTF TRBJ2-6 . TRBD1 TRBV20-1
TGTGCCAGCAGTGAAGTTAAACAGGGCTATGAGACCCAGTACTTC CASSEVKQGYETQYF TRBJ2-5 many . TRBV6-1
TGTGCCAGCAGCTTACAGCTTTCTGGAAACACCATATATTTT CASSLQLSGNTIYF TRBJ1-3 . . TRBV11-2
TGCGCCAGCAGCTTCACTGGGGGGCCATACAATGAGCAGTCCTTC CASSFTGGPYNEQSF TRBJ2-1 . . TRBV5-1
TGTGCCAGCAGCTCGATTCGGGACAGGGGATCACCCCTCCACTTT CASSSIRDRGSPLHF TRBJ1-6 many TRBD1 TRBV7-6
TGTGCCAGCAGCCAATTTGCGGCTAGCACAGATACGCAGTATTTT CASSQFAASTDTQYF TRBJ2-3 . . TRBV3-1
TGTGCCAGCAGTTTCGGGGGCGGGAGGTATGGCTACACCTTC CASSFGGGRYGYTF TRBJ1-2 many . TRBV27
TGCAGTGCTAGAATGCGGGGATTCGGGCCTGAAGCTTTCTTT CSARMRGFGPEAFF TRBJ1-1 . . TRBV20-1
TGTGCCACCAGCTACAGTAGCACATATACGCAGTATTTT CATSYSSTYTQYF TRBJ2-3 . . TRBV15
TGTGCCAGCACCTTCCTGGACGGCTCTGGAAACACCATATATTTT CASTFLDGSGNTIYF TRBJ1-3 many . TRBV11-2
TGTGCCAGCAGCTTGGACGGCAAAAACATTCAGTACTTC CASSLDGKNIQYF TRBJ2-4 many . TRBV5-4
TGTGCCAGCAGGCCCCCGGGGACAGCAAACAACTATGGCTACACCTTC CASRPPGTANNYGYTF TRBJ1-2 . TRBD1 TRBV6-1
TGTGCCAGCAGCCGCCTCCAGCAAGATACGCAGTATTTT CASSRLQQDTQYF TRBJ2-3 few . TRBV28
TGTGCCAGCAGTCGGCCTAGCGGGGGGTCCAATGAGCAGTTCTTC CASSRPSGGSNEQFF TRBJ2-1 . TRBD2 TRBV6-2/TRBV6-3
TGTGCCAGCAGGACAGGGGTATCGCAGTACTTC CASRTGVSQYF TRBJ2-7 . TRBD1 TRBV6-2/TRBV6-3
TGCGCCAGCAGCCAGGGAGCATCTACTACCTACGAGCAGTACTTC CASSQGASTTYEQYF TRBJ2-7 . . TRBV4-3
TGTGCCAGCAGCTTGGCGTCCGGGGCTTTGAGTTCACCCCTCCACTTT CASSLASGALSSPLHF TRBJ1-6 many . TRBV5-4
TGCAGTGCTAGAGATGTACTAGCGGAGACGAGCTCCTACAATGAGCAGTTCTTC CSARDVLAETSSYNEQFF TRBJ2-1 many TRBD2 TRBV20-1
TGTGCCAGCAGTTCTAACAGCTATTTTTATAGCAATCAGCCCCAGCATTTT CASSSNSYFYSNQPQHF TRBJ1-5 many . TRBV12-3/TRBV12-4
TGTGCCTGGACTGACAGTTACTCCTACGAGCAGTACTTC CAWTDSYSYEQYF TRBJ2-7 . . TRBV30
TGTGCCAGCAGGACGTGGGGTAGGTGGGAGCAGTACTTC CASRTWGRWEQYF TRBJ2-7 few . TRBV2
TGTGCCAGCAGTTTCACTAGCGGGAGTGCCCATGAGCAGTTCTTC CASSFTSGSAHEQFF TRBJ2-1 many TRBD2 TRBV27
TGTGCCAGCAGGCGGGAAGACTATGGCTACACCTTC CASRREDYGYTF TRBJ1-2 many . TRBV27
TGTGCCAGCAGCTCCCGGGACAGGGGCTACGAGCAGTACTTC CASSSRDRGYEQYF TRBJ2-7 many TRBD1 TRBV7-9
TGTGCCACCAGTGACAACTACGAGCAGTACTTC CATSDNYEQYF TRBJ2-7 many . TRBV24-1
TGTGCCAGCAGCTGGGACAGGGGGTCGAACACCGGGGAGCTGTTTTTT CASSWDRGSNTGELFF TRBJ2-2 many TRBD1 TRBV5-4
TGCAGTGCTCCGTCGGGCCTCGAAAGCTCTGGGGCCAACGTCCTGACTTTC CSAPSGLESSGANVLTF TRBJ2-6 many . TRBV20-1
TGTGCCACCAGCAGAGACAGGGCCCTGAACACTGAAGCTTTCTTT CATSRDRALNTEAFF TRBJ1-1 many . TRBV15
TGTGCCAGCAGCCAAGCGGGAGGTGATGAGACCCAGTACTTC CASSQAGGDETQYF TRBJ2-5 . TRBD2 TRBV3-1
TGTGCTAGTGGTTTGGGAGACGTGACAGATACGCAGTATTTT CASGLGDVTDTQYF TRBJ2-3 many . TRBV12-5
TGTGCCAGCAGTTTGGGGGACATAGACACAGCTACACAGTATTTT CASSLGDIDTATQYF TRBJ2-3 . . TRBV12-3/TRBV12-4
TGTGCCAGCAGCACCGGGACAGAGGCCTATGGCTACACCTTC CASSTGTEAYGYTF TRBJ1-2 . TRBD1 TRBV5-4
TGCGCCAGCAGCCAGACAGGTTCAGGGGTGACCCAGTACTTC CASSQTGSGVTQYF TRBJ2-5 many . TRBV4-1
TGTGCCAGCAGCGCCTTCACAGATACGCAGTATTTT CASSAFTDTQYF TRBJ2-3 many . TRBV13
TGTGCCAGCAGTGATGGGGGGAGGCATTCACCCCTCCACTTT CASSDGGRHSPLHF TRBJ1-6 many . TRBV2
TGCAGTGCTAGAGATGGGACGGGTAATAGCAATCAGCCCCAGCATTTT CSARDGTGNSNQPQHF TRBJ1-5 . . TRBV20-1
TGCGCCAGCAGTCGGGACAGCTACAATGAGCAGTTCTTC CASSRDSYNEQFF TRBJ2-1 . TRBD1 TRBV10-1
TGTGCCACGAGTATCGTTCCGGGGGGGGCCTACAATGAGCAGTTCTTC CATSIVPGGAYNEQFF TRBJ2-1 many TRBD2 TRBV10-3
TGTGCCAGCAGGGGACTAGCGACCTATTCGAACACCGGGGAGCTGTTTTTT CASRGLATYSNTGELFF TRBJ2-2 few TRBD2 TRBV12-3/TRBV12-4
TGTGCCAGTCGAGACAGGGGCAACGCCTACGAGCAGTACTTC CASRDRGNAYEQYF TRBJ2-7 many TRBD1 TRBV19